The clone carrying this TCR beta chain appeared many times. Its cognate antigen is unknown. This sample was taken from a study of T-cell reconstitution after alpha-beta-depleted transplantation in children. Study results and limitations: Several hundred expanded graft clones reportedly were the source of alpha-beta T cells about two months after transplant. Most T-cell counts and diversity one year after the transplant came from T cells that were newly produced.

It was with unique molecular identifiers that the TCRbeta library was prepared. TCRdb fed the PCR reads into MiXCR, producing one record per CDR3 protein. The table records about 170,000 distinct CDR3 sequences, 11% of them present only once. This CDR3 is 14 amino acids long. Trimming shortened V by 5 bases and J by 3 bases, and 13 bases separated the two germline ends. The chain links TRBV12-3 or TRBV12-4 to TRBJ1-2; D remains ambiguous. Sequences were derived from PBMCs, sampled before TCRalphabeta/CD19-depleted stem cell transplant. The source is a boy aged 2 to 10 with acute myeloid leukemia, due to receive a stem cell transplant. The CDR3 DNA sequence: TGTGCCAGCAGTAACTCTCCGGGATACTATGGCTACACCTTC. This encodes CASSNSPGYYGYTF.